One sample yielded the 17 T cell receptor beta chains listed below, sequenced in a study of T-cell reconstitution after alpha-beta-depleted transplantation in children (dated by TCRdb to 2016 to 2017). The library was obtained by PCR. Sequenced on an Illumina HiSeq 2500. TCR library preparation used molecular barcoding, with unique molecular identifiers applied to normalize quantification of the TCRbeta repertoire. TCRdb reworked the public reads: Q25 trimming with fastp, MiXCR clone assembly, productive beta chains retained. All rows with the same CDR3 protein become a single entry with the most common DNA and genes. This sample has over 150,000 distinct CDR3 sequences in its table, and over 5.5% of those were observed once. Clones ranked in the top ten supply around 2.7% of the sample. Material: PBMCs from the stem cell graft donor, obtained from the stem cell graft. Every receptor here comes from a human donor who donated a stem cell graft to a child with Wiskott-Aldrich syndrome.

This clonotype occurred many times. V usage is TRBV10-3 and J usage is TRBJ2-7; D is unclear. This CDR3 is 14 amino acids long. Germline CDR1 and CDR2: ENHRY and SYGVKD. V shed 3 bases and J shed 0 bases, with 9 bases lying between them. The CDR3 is CAISDEGFSYEQYF. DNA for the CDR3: TGTGCCATCAGTGACGAAGGTTTCTCCTACGAGCAGTACTTC.

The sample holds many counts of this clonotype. CDR3 protein: CASSVGPLTGNEQYF. DNA of the CDR3: TGTGCCAGCAGCGTAGGTCCCCTTACAGGGAACGAGCAGTACTTC. The chain carries TRBV9 and TRBJ2-7, with D tentatively TRBD1 (6 bases). CDR1 is SGDLS and CDR2 is YYNGEE in the germline V gene. The V end lost 0 bases, the J end lost 5 bases, and 15 bases lay between the germline ends. The CDR3 loop spans 15 amino acids.

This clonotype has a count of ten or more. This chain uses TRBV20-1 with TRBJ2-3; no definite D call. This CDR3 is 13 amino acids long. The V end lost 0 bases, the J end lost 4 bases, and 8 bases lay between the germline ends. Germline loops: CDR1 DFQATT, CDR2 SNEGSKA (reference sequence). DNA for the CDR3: TGCAGTGCTAGAGATCCACTCCCAGATACGCAGTATTTT. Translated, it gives CSARDPLPDTQYF.

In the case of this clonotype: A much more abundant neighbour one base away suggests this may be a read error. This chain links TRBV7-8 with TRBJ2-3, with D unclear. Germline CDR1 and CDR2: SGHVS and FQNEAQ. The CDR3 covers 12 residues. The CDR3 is CANSLMLDTQYF. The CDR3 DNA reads TGTGCCAACAGCCTGATGTTAGATACGCAGTATTTT.

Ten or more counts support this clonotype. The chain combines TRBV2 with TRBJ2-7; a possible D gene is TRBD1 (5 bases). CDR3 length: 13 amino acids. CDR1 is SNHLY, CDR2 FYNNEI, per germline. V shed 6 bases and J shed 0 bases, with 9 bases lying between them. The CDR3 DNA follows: TGTGCCAGCAGACAGGCTTACTCCTACGAGCAGTACTTC. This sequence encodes CASRQAYSYEQYF.

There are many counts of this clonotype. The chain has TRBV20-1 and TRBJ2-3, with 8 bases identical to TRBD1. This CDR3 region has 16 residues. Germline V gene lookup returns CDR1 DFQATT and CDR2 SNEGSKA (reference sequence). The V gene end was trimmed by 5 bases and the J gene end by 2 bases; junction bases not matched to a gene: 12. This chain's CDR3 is CSAYIAGGRNTDTQYF. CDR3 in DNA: TGCAGTGCTTATATAGCAGGGGGCCGGAACACAGATACGCAGTATTTT.

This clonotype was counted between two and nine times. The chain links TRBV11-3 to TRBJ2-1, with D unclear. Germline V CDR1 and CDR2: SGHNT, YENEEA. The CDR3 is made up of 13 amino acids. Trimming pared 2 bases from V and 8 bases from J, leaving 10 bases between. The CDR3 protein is CASSLRWTDEQFF. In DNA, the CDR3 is TGTGCCAGCAGCTTACGATGGACCGATGAGCAGTTCTTC.

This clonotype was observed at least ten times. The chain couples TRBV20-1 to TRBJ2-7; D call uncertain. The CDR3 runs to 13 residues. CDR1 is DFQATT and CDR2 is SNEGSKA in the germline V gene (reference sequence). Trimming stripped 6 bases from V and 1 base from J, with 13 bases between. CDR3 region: CSAPVGLSYEQYF. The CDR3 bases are TGCAGTGCCCCCGTCGGCCTTTCCTACGAGCAGTACTTC.

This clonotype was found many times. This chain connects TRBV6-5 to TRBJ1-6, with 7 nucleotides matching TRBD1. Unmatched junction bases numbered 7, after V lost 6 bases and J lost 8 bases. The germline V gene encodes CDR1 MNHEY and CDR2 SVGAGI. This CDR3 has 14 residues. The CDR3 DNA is TGTGCCAGCAGCCAGGGGGTCAGTGATTCACCCCTCCACTTT. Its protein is CASSQGVSDSPLHF.

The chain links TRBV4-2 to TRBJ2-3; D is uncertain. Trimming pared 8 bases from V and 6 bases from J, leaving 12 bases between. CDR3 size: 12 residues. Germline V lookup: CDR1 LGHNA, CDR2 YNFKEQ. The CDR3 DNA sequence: TGTGCCAGCGGCCCCGCGCTTGATACGCAGTATTTT. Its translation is CASGPALDTQYF.

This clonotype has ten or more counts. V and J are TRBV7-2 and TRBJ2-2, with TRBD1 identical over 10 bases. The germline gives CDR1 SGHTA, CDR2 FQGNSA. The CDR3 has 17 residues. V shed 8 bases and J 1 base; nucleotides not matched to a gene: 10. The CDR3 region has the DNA TGTGCCAGCGGACGGACCGGGACAGGGGTGAACACCGGGGAGCTGTTTTTT. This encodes CASGRTGTGVNTGELFF.

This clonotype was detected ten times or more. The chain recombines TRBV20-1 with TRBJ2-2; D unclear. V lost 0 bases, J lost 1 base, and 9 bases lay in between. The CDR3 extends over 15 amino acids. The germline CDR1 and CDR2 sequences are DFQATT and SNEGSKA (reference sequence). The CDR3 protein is CSARDRRMNTGELFF. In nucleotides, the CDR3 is TGCAGTGCTAGAGACCGGCGCATGAACACCGGGGAGCTGTTTTTT.

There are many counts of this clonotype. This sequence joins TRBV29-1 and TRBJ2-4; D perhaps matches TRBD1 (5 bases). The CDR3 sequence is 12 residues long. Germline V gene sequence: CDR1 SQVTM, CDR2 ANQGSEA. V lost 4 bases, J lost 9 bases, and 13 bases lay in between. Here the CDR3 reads CSVGPSRGIQYF. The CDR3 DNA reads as TGCAGCGTTGGGCCTTCTAGGGGCATTCAGTACTTC.

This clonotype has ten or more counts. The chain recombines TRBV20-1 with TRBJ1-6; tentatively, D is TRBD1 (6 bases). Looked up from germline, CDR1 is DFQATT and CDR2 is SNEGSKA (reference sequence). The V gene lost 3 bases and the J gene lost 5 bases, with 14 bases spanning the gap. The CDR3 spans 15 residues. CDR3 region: CSASYGGKNNSPLHF. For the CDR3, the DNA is TGCAGTGCTAGTTATGGGGGCAAGAATAATTCACCCCTCCACTTT.

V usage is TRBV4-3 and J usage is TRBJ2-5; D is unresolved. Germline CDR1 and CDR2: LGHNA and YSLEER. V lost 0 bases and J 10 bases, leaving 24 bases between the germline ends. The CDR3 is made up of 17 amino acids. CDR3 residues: CASSQDLTLGRQDIQYF. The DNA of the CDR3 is TGCGCCAGCAGCCAAGATCTTACCCTTGGCAGGCAAGATATCCAGTACTTC.

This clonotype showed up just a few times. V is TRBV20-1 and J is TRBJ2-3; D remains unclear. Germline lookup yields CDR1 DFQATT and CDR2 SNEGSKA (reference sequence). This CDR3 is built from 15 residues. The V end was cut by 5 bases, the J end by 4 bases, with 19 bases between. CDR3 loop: CSASRRSISPDTQYF. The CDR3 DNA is TGCAGTGCTTCTCGGCGGTCCATAAGCCCAGATACGCAGTATTTT.

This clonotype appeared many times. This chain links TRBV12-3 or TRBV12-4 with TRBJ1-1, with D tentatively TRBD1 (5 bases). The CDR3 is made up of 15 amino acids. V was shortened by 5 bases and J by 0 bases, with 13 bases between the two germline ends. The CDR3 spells CASSPDVGVNTEAFF. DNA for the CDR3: TGTGCCAGCAGTCCCGACGTAGGGGTGAACACTGAAGCTTTCTTT.